This T cell receptor beta chain was observed in a study of cytomegalovirus exposure and HLA in healthy donors. The CDR3 is made up of 16 amino acids. Germline CDR1 reads MDHEN; CDR2 reads SYDVKM. Trimming left V 7 bases short and J 4 bases short, with 22 bases between. PCR involved 60 Vbeta and 13 Jbeta primers. Sequencing was performed with immunoSEQ multiplex PCR; in TCRdb, only in-frame clones are kept and a portion is missing. The top ten hold around 1.3% of the sample, which has 100,000 or so clones, over 70% seen once. Sample: PBMCs. This TCR was sampled from a man aged 40-55 years in good health and CMV-seronegative. The chain has TRBV28 and TRBJ1-2; the D gene is possibly TRBD1 (6 bases). CDR3 in amino acids: CASTPSRGGSAYGYTF. As DNA, the CDR3 is TGTGCCAGCACCCCTTCTCGAGGGGGTAGCGCCTATGGCTACACCTTC.